Below, one T cell receptor (beta chain) is given with its context. The CDR3 consists of 14 residues. Unmatched junction bases numbered 2, after V lost 4 bases and J lost 0 bases. Looked up from germline, CDR1 is SGHDT and CDR2 is YYEEEE. This sample was included in a study of blood T cell repertoires in COVID-19. Study-level background: Acute-phase and convalescent COVID-19 samples originated in the United States, Italy and Spain. T cells, B-cell-depleted T cells, or PBMCs supplied cDNA or gDNA.

As processed by the authors: Amplification of reference gene primers was used by the study to estimate nucleated cell counts. Sequencing used immunoSEQ multiplex PCR; TCRdb keeps in-frame clones, though not all of them. V, J and clone size derive from that table, while D and trimming were established from the DNA sequence. The sample records around 100,000 clones, approximately 81% being singletons. The gene calls are TRBV5-6 and TRBJ1-1, with TRBD1 identical over 8 bases. The sequence came from a man in his forties or fifties with acute or convalescent COVID-19. The specimen sequenced was peripheral blood. The CDR3 sequence: CASSQQGVNTEAFF. CDR3 in DNA: TGTGCCAGCAGCCAACAGGGGGTGAACACTGAAGCTTTCTTT.